Shown below are 24 T cell receptor beta chains from a single sample sequenced in a study of blood T cell repertoires in COVID-19 (TCRdb year 2020). Libraries were prepared through the immunoSEQ multiplex PCR assay. TCRdb holds this immuneACCESS table with in-frame rearrangements only. Some clones are missing; in checked studies, unresolved V genes explain under half, and the rest has no known cause. In all, the sample holds some 150,000 clones, and roughly 90% of those were seen once. The biggest ten clones account for 0.95% to 1.5% of the sample. The sample taken for sequencing was PBMCs or T cells enriched from blood (not recorded which). The receptor source for this set is a woman aged 25-40 years with acute COVID-19.

The rearrangement uses TRBV9 and TRBJ1-2, with D perhaps matching TRBD1 (5 bases). With 0 bases removed from V and 2 bases from J, the gap between germline ends came to 17 bases. The CDR3 runs to 17 residues. Per the germline V gene, CDR1 is SGDLS and CDR2 is YYNGEE. Here the CDR3 reads CASSVGIGEGSNYGYTF. DNA of the CDR3: TGTGCCAGCAGCGTAGGGATAGGGGAAGGCTCGAACTATGGCTACACCTTC.

This chain uses TRBV9 with TRBJ1-1; D unresolved. Trimming removed 0 bases at V and 8 bases at J, with 14 bases between. Germline assignment: CDR1 SGDLS and CDR2 YYNGEE. The CDR3 covers 14 residues. The CDR3 nucleotides read TGTGCCAGCAGCGTAGCGCGCGACTCGAGAGAAGCTTTCTTT. This encodes CASSVARDSREAFF.

The chain couples TRBV3-1 (or the pseudogene TRBV3-2) to TRBJ1-1, with TRBD1 identical over 7 bases. The CDR3 spans 16 residues. Germline V gives CDR1 LGHDT, CDR2 YNNKEL (reference sequence). Trimming cost V 0 bases and J 6 bases; bases outside gene matches: 10. The CDR3 sequence: CASSQDWNRGRAEAFF. CDR3 coding DNA: TGTGCCAGCAGCCAAGATTGGAACAGGGGTCGCGCTGAAGCTTTCTTT.

CDR3 sequence (DNA): TGTGCCAGCAGTTCTCTCACCGACGACAGGGCGGGCTATGGCTACACCTTC. Amino acids: CASSSLTDDRAGYGYTF. V and J are TRBV27 and TRBJ1-2; 7 bases line up with TRBD1. Germline V gives CDR1 MNHEY, CDR2 SMNVEV (reference sequence). J gave up 4 bases and V 4 bases, and 15 bases lay outside the gene matches. This CDR3 has 17 amino acids.

The chain is built from TRBV6-5 and TRBJ1-5, with D uncertain. Germline V gene lookup returns CDR1 MNHEY and CDR2 SVGAGI. CDR3 length: 14 amino acids. V was trimmed by 0 bases and J by 6 bases, leaving 9 bases between them. The CDR3, as DNA: TGTGCCAGCAGTTACTCGACTGGGTTTCAGCCCCAGCATTTT. Its protein product is CASSYSTGFQPQHF.

The CDR3 here is CASRDGLRETQYF. Written as DNA, the CDR3 is TGTGCCAGCAGAGACGGCCTGCGGGAGACCCAGTACTTC. The rearrangement joins TRBV12-3 or TRBV12-4 to TRBJ2-5; no reliable D call. The CDR3 is 13 amino acids. Trimming shortened V by 6 bases and J by 5 bases, and 13 bases separated the two germline ends.

The CDR3 spells CASLGQGLSAQHF. CDR3 coding DNA: TGTGCCAGTTTGGGACAGGGGTTATCGGCCCAGCATTTT. V usage is TRBV19 and J usage is TRBJ1-5, with TRBD1 matching over 10 bases. The CDR3 covers 13 residues. V was pared by 8 bases and J by 11 bases, with 9 bases of the junction left unmatched. Germline V CDR1 and CDR2: LNHDA, SQIVND (reference sequence).

The CDR3 DNA reads TGTGCCACCCGGGCCAGGGCGATTATAGAACAGCCCCAGCATTTT. Its translation: CATRARAIIEQPQHF. V and J are TRBV7-3 and TRBJ1-5; TRBD1 is a possible D gene (5 bases). Trimming left V 10 bases short and J 7 bases short, with 23 bases between. The CDR3 is 15 amino acids. Per the germline V gene, CDR1 is SGHTA and CDR2 is FQGTGA. The full variable domain, in which reference TRBV7-3 and TRBJ1-5 provide the parts outside the CDR3, is GAGVSQTPSNKVTEKGKYVELRCDPISGHTALYWYRQSLGQGPEFLIYFQGTGAADDSGLPNDRFFAVRPEGSVSTLKIQRTERGDSAVYLCATRARAIIEQPQHFGDGTRLSIL.

The rearrangement uses TRBV5-1 and TRBJ2-1; D may be TRBD2 (6 bases). V gave up 5 bases and J gave up 1 base, with 10 bases separating them. Germline CDR1 reads SGHRS; CDR2 reads YFSETQ. This CDR3 is built from 14 residues. The CDR3 region has the DNA TGCGCCAGCAGTACGGGAGTATCCTACAATGAGCAGTTCTTC. Encoded protein: CASSTGVSYNEQFF.

This clone has just a few counts. The J gene is TRBJ1-1, the V gene TRBV10-3; D is possibly TRBD1 (6 bases). This CDR3 spans 14 amino acids. V lost 6 bases and J lost 1, with 12 bases in between. CDR1 and CDR2 from the germline V gene are ENHRY and SYGVKD. CDR3 in amino acids: CAIRPSGQNTEAFF. The CDR3 bases are TGTGCCATCAGGCCGTCGGGACAGAACACTGAAGCTTTCTTT.

The chain combines TRBV7-2 with TRBJ2-5; no firm D call. Germline loops: CDR1 SGHTA, CDR2 FQGNSA. Trimming took 1 base from V and 5 from J, leaving 14 bases between them. This CDR3 is built from 15 residues. As DNA, the CDR3 is TGTGCCAGCAGCTTAGACTCCTCCCCCTTGGAGACCCAGTACTTC. Translation: CASSLDSSPLETQYF.

The V call is TRBV7-9, the J call TRBJ1-2, with a weak D call TRBD1 (6 bases). Germline CDR1 SEHNR, CDR2 FQNEAQ (reference sequence). V was pared by 0 bases and J by 6 bases, with 8 bases between. The CDR3 has 13 residues. The CDR3: CASSLASGDGYTF. In nucleotides, the CDR3 is TGTGCCAGCAGCTTAGCCTCAGGGGATGGCTACACCTTC.

This clone occurred once. The J gene is TRBJ1-5, the V gene TRBV2, with D unresolved. The V end lost 5 bases, the J end lost 0 bases, and 8 bases lay between the germline ends. This CDR3 comprises 14 residues. Germline V gives CDR1 SNHLY, CDR2 FYNNEI. In DNA form, the CDR3 reads TGTGCCAGCAGTCAAGGACTTAGCAATCAGCCCCAGCATTTT. Translated, it gives CASSQGLSNQPQHF.

CDR3 nucleotides: TGCGCCAGCAGCTCTCAGGGGGTCGGTGAAAAACTGTTTTTT. This encodes CASSSQGVGEKLFF. The genes are TRBV4-1 and TRBJ1-4, with 7 bases aligning to TRBD1. J lost 7 bases, V lost 5 bases, and 7 bases had no gene match. The CDR3 spans 14 residues. From germline, CDR1 is MGHRA and CDR2 YSYEKL.

This rearrangement joins TRBV9 to TRBJ1-4; no clear D. This CDR3 has 18 residues. The V gene lost 0 bases and the J gene lost 0 bases, with 15 bases spanning the gap. CDR1 is SGDLS, CDR2 YYNGEE, per germline. The CDR3 DNA is TGTGCCAGCAGCGTAGGATTTGGCCGCCTCGCAACTAATGAAAAACTGTTTTTT. Protein: CASSVGFGRLATNEKLFF.

The chain joins TRBV5-1 to TRBJ2-1, with D unresolved. V shed 6 bases and J shed 0 bases, with 13 bases lying between them. The CDR3 spans 15 residues. The germline gives CDR1 SGHRS, CDR2 YFSETQ. This CDR3 is CASILIPSSYNEQFF. CDR3 DNA: TGCGCCAGCATCCTGATCCCTAGCTCCTACAATGAGCAGTTCTTC.

CDR3 loop: CASSRTGATYEQYF. In DNA, the CDR3 is TGTGCCAGCAGTCGGACAGGGGCTACCTACGAGCAGTACTTC. The chain has TRBV27 and TRBJ2-7; 9 bases agree with TRBD1. The CDR3 covers 14 residues. V dropped 5 bases and J dropped 2; count of bases not matched to a gene: 4. The germline gives CDR1 MNHEY, CDR2 SMNVEV (reference sequence).

The chain uses TRBV19 and TRBJ1-2; 7 bases line up with TRBD1. CDR1 and CDR2 from the germline V gene are LNHDA and SQIVND (reference sequence). V was clipped by 3 bases and J by 13 bases; unmatched bases: 5. The CDR3 has 11 amino acids. CDR3 sequence (DNA): TGTGCCAGTAGTATCAGGGGGATTATCACCTTC. Translated, it gives CASSIRGIITF.

The V call is TRBV27, the J call TRBJ1-4, with unresolved D. This CDR3 comprises 16 residues. Germline V gives CDR1 MNHEY, CDR2 SMNVEV (reference sequence). Trimming took off 8 bases at V and 3 bases at J, with 19 bases between the two ends. CDR3 residues: CASRPFAQNSNEKLFF. CDR3 in DNA: TGTGCCAGCCGTCCCTTTGCCCAGAATTCTAATGAAAAACTGTTTTTT.

This clone was observed a single time. The genes are TRBV7-3 and TRBJ2-1, with D possibly TRBD2 on 6 matching bases. The ends were cut back, 5 bases at V and 1 base at J, with 12 bases in the middle. From germline, CDR1 is SGHTA and CDR2 FQGTGA. This CDR3 contains 15 residues. The CDR3 loop is CASSAEGLSYNEQFF. The CDR3 region has the DNA TGTGCCAGCAGCGCTGAGGGACTTTCCTACAATGAGCAGTTCTTC.

This clone was seen ten or more times. This CDR3 is CASSDSLGQGPLYGYTF. DNA for the CDR3: TGTGCCAGCAGTGACTCGTTGGGACAGGGGCCCCTCTATGGCTACACCTTC. The chain couples TRBV6-4 to TRBJ1-2, with 10 positions matching TRBD1. This CDR3 comprises 17 residues. With V trimmed by 0 bases and J by 4 bases, 8 bases remained unmatched. Germline-derived CDR1 and CDR2 are MRHNA and SNTAGT.

The rearrangement links TRBV6-2 or TRBV6-3 to TRBJ2-6; a weak D match, TRBD1 (6 bases). CDR3 size: 16 residues. V was pared by 0 bases and J by 2 bases, with 8 bases between. CDR1 is MNHEY and CDR2 is SVGEGT in the germline V gene. In DNA, the CDR3 is TGTGCCAGCAGTTACTCTGGACAGACTGGGGCCAACGTCCTGACTTTC. This sequence encodes CASSYSGQTGANVLTF.

This chain links TRBV14 with TRBJ1-6; D is perhaps TRBD1 (5 bases). CDR1 SGHDN and CDR2 FVKESK come from the germline V gene. There are 16 residues in the CDR3. Trimming removed 3 bases at V and 10 bases at J, with 19 bases between. The CDR3 reads CASSHGTTGEGSPLHF. The CDR3 bases are TGTGCCAGCAGCCACGGGACGACGGGAGAGGGCTCACCCCTCCACTTT.

The chain links TRBV27 to TRBJ2-1, with TRBD2 matching 15 bases. Trimming at V came to 4 bases and at J to 6 bases, leaving 7 bases not matched to a gene. From germline, CDR1 is MNHEY and CDR2 SMNVEV (reference sequence). This CDR3 has 17 residues. DNA for the CDR3: TGTGCCAGCAGTTCCCTGGGACTAGCGGGAGGAACCAATGAGCAGTTCTTC. Translation gives CASSSLGLAGGTNEQFF.